A single sample gave rise to the 14 T cell receptor beta chains below, sequenced in a study of blood T cells in healthy people across ages. Together with a sample-barcoded 5' primer, a J-beta primer mix was included in a second PCR lasting about 7 to 11 cycles. TCRdb reprocessed the 5' RACE reads with MiXCR, giving one entry per CDR3 protein. The sample holds about 780,000 distinct CDR3 sequences, about 47% seen once. Source material: blood. The source is a man aged 80 or over in good health.

This chain links TRBV4-1 with TRBJ2-1; 10 nucleotides line up with TRBD1. Per germline, CDR1 MGHRA and CDR2 YSYEKL. This CDR3 contains 15 residues. With 5 bases clipped from V and 8 bases from J, the junction kept 9 bases outside the gene matches. The CDR3 DNA reads as TGCGCCAGCAGCAGACTACGACAGGGGGCAGATGAGCAGTTCTTC. Its protein product is CASSRLRQGADEQFF.

This clonotype was detected a few times. The genes are TRBV20-1 and TRBJ1-1; D is unclear. The germline V gene has CDR1 DFQATT and CDR2 SNEGSKA (reference sequence). There are 14 residues in the CDR3. V was trimmed by 3 bases and J by 0 bases, leaving 11 bases between them. The CDR3 loop reads CSARLDNLNTEAFF. In DNA, the CDR3 is TGCAGTGCTAGGTTAGATAACTTGAACACTGAAGCTTTCTTT.

In its sample, this clonotype was seen a few times. The chain couples TRBV5-5 to TRBJ1-1, with D uncertain. There are 14 residues in the CDR3. V was cut by 1 base and J by 6 bases, with 13 bases left in between. The V gene's germline CDR1 is SGHKS and CDR2 YYEKEE (reference sequence). CDR3 in amino acids: CASSLLRPDSEAFF. The CDR3 nucleotides are TGTGCCAGCAGCTTGCTCCGACCTGATTCTGAAGCTTTCTTT.

Note on this clonotype: A junction end diverges from the germline sequence, so it may reflect a read error. The chain joins TRBV7-7 to TRBJ2-1; no clear D gene. The CDR3 sequence is 14 residues long. Germline assignment: CDR1 SSHAT and CDR2 FNYEAQ (reference sequence). The CDR3 nucleotides read TGTGCTAGCAGCTTAGCAGAGAGAATAGGAGAGCAGTTCTTC. This encodes CASSLAERIGEQFF.

This clonotype has a count of ten or more. The chain links TRBV11-1 to TRBJ2-7; D unclear. The V gene lost 5 bases and the J gene lost 3 bases, with 11 bases spanning the gap. The CDR3 sequence is 13 residues long. From germline, CDR1 is SGHAT and CDR2 FQDESV (reference sequence). CDR3 region: CASSVGTVYEQYF. CDR3 sequence (DNA): TGTGCCAGCAGCGTGGGAACAGTCTACGAGCAGTACTTC.

This clonotype has only a few counts. The chain has TRBV10-3 and TRBJ2-7; TRBD2 matches at 7 bases. The J segment lost 2 bases and the V segment lost 6 bases, leaving 4 bases of the junction unmatched. The germline V gene has CDR1 ENHRY and CDR2 SYGVKD. The CDR3 consists of 13 residues. DNA of the CDR3: TGTGCCATCAGACGGGGGGAAGCCTACGAGCAGTACTTC. This codes for CAIRRGEAYEQYF.

The chain couples TRBV4-2 to TRBJ2-5, with D maybe TRBD1 (6 bases). CDR1 LGHNA and CDR2 YNFKEQ come from the germline V gene. Trimming removed 2 bases from V and 1 base from J, with 14 bases in between. This CDR3 is 16 amino acids long. The CDR3 reads CASSQPYQGGQETQYF. CDR3 bases: TGTGCCAGCAGCCAACCATACCAAGGGGGCCAAGAGACCCAGTACTTC.

This clonotype was picked up a small number of times. V usage is TRBV29-1 and J usage is TRBJ2-7; TRBD1 might be the D (8 bases). The CDR3 has 12 residues. Trimming cost V 7 bases and J 5 bases, with 15 bases left between them. Per the germline V gene, CDR1 is SQVTM and CDR2 is ANQGSEA. CDR3 sequence: CSANRGGDEQYF. CDR3 DNA sequence: TGCAGCGCTAACAGGGGGGGTGACGAGCAGTACTTC.

The CDR3 protein is CASSLGGVREGFEQYF. CDR3 DNA sequence: TGTGCCAGCAGCTTAGGAGGAGTTCGGGAGGGTTTCGAGCAGTACTTC. V usage is TRBV7-2 and J usage is TRBJ2-5, with 8 bases aligning to TRBD2. The J call may be in error: the DNA end matches TRBJ2-7 better. This CDR3 has 16 amino acids. The germline V gene encodes CDR1 SGHTA and CDR2 FQGNSA.

This clonotype has only one observation. The rearrangement uses TRBV7-9 and TRBJ2-3, with D possibly matching TRBD2 (5 bases). Germline V gene lookup returns CDR1 SEHNR and CDR2 FQNEAQ (reference sequence). The V gene lost 4 bases and the J gene lost 4 bases, with 15 bases spanning the gap. This CDR3 comprises 15 residues. As DNA, the CDR3 is TGTGCCAGCAGCTCTGGAGGCCAACCCCCAGATACGCAGTATTTT. Translated: CASSSGGQPPDTQYF.

This clonotype appeared once. A much bigger clone sits one base away, suggesting this may be a read error. The J gene is TRBJ2-4, the V gene TRBV2; D may be TRBD1 (5 bases). The end of the DNA fits TRBJ2-7 better, so the J call may be wrong. The CDR3 extends over 14 amino acids. Germline values: CDR1 SNHLY, CDR2 FYNNEI. The CDR3 loop reads CASREVGRQYEQYF. CDR3 DNA: TGTGCCAGCAGGGAAGTAGGCAGACAGTACGAGCAGTACTTC.

This clonotype occurred a few times. The rearrangement joins TRBV7-8 to TRBJ2-4, with TRBD1 identical over 7 bases. The closer fit of TRBJ2-7 to the DNA end suggests the J call may be wrong. CDR3 length: 15 residues. Per germline, CDR1 SGHVS and CDR2 FQNEAQ. The CDR3 DNA is TGTGCCAGCAGCTTGTCCGGGCAGGGGGTGTACGAGCAGTACTTC. It encodes CASSLSGQGVYEQYF.

Only a few counts were recorded for this clonotype. As DNA, the CDR3 is TGCAGTGCCGGGACAGGGTTCACAGATACGCAGTATTTT. This gives the protein CSAGTGFTDTQYF. V and J are TRBV20-1 and TRBJ2-3, with 9 bases identical to TRBD1. The trim removed 6 bases at V and 2 bases at J, leaving 3 bases unmatched. From germline, CDR1 is DFQATT and CDR2 SNEGSKA (reference sequence). This CDR3 contains 13 residues.

The gene calls are TRBV2 and TRBJ1-5, with D hard to call. The CDR3 covers 15 residues. The ends were cut back, 4 bases at V and 0 bases at J, with 10 bases in the middle. Germline V CDR1 and CDR2: SNHLY, FYNNEI. CDR3 sequence (DNA): TGTGCCAGCAGTGCGATGCCTTATAGCAATCAGCCCCAGCATTTT. Translation: CASSAMPYSNQPQHF.